The rows below give T cell receptor beta chains drawn from one sample of a study of OX40 agonist ivuxolimab in advanced cancers. Only in-frame clones appear in the TCRdb table, and some are missing; sequencing was by immunoSEQ multiplex PCR. Of 25,000 to 35,000 clones listed, 80% are singletons. Specimen: CD4+ or CD8+ T cells sorted from blood, collected in a trial of the OX40 agonist ivuxolimab. These receptors came from an adult with an advanced solid tumor such as melanoma, head and neck, liver or kidney cancer. Both conserved end residues are part of each CDR3. A D gene is named only where the DNA matches it firmly. Clone sizes are given selectively: once, few, many, or a class where the clone is expanded.

D gene	clone size	J gene	V gene	CDR3 protein	CDR3 DNA
TRBD1	.	TRBJ1-5	TRBV6-6	CASSSQGDQPQHF	TGTGCCAGCAGTAGCCAGGGGGACCAGCCCCAGCATTTT
.	.	TRBJ2-5	TRBV28	CASSLSGREETQYF	TGTGCCAGCAGTTTATCGGGCAGGGAAGAGACCCAGTACTTC
TRBD1	.	TRBJ1-4	TRBV2	CASGWGPGTGELFF	TGTGCCAGCGGTTGGGGTCCCGGGACAGGCGAACTGTTTTTT
.	.	TRBJ1-2	TRBV5-1	CASSSSGNYGYTF	TGCGCCAGCAGCTCCTCAGGGAACTATGGCTACACCTTC
.	.	TRBJ2-7	TRBV7-2	CASSSPGPYEQYF	TGTGCCAGCAGCTCCCCGGGACCCTACGAGCAGTACTTC
.	.	TRBJ1-4	TRBV28	CAVSQEKLFF	TGTGCCGTCTCACAGGAAAAACTGTTTTTT
TRBD1	few	TRBJ1-4	TRBV2	CASSKTGVGEKLFF	TGTGCCAGCAGTAAGACAGGGGTAGGCGAAAAACTGTTTTTT
.	.	TRBJ1-5	TRBV19	CASSIQGFGGNQPQHF	TGTGCCAGTAGTATCCAGGGGTTTGGGGGCAATCAGCCCCAGCATTTT
.	few	TRBJ1-6	TRBV5-4	CASSFFLSPLHF	TGTGCCAGCAGCTTCTTTCTCTCACCCCTCCACTTT
.	.	TRBJ2-6	TRBV7-9	CASSFGHAGANVLTF	TGTGCCAGCAGCTTTGGACATGCTGGGGCCAACGTCCTGACTTTC
.	.	TRBJ1-2	TRBV28	CASSLPDRFYGYTF	TGTGCCAGCAGTCTACCGGACAGATTCTATGGCTACACCTTC
.	.	TRBJ2-5	TRBV9	CASSVTEGVPQETQYF	TGTGCCAGCAGCGTGACAGAGGGGGTCCCTCAAGAGACCCAGTACTTC
TRBD2	few	TRBJ2-1	TRBV7-3	CASSLTGTSGRDEQFF	TGTGCCAGCAGCTTAACCGGGACTAGCGGCAGGGATGAGCAGTTCTTC
TRBD1	once	TRBJ2-7	TRBV30	CAWSGTGVEQYF	TGTGCCTGGAGTGGGACAGGGGTCGAGCAGTACTTC
TRBD2	.	TRBJ2-3	TRBV27	CASTAGGVTDTQYF	TGTGCCAGCACTGCGGGAGGGGTCACAGATACGCAGTATTTT
.	.	TRBJ1-3	TRBV30	CAWTVSGNTIYF	TGTGCCTGGACAGTCTCTGGAAACACCATATATTTT
.	.	TRBJ1-4	TRBV6-6	CASSGEGRPGEKLFF	TGTGCCAGCAGTGGGGAGGGACGGCCCGGGGAAAAACTGTTTTTT
.	.	TRBJ2-7	TRBV30	CAWGGVTWHF	TGTGCCTGGGGGGGAGTCACCTGGCACTTC
.	once	TRBJ1-1	TRBV6-5	CASSYSTSGNTEAFF	TGTGCCAGCAGTTACTCGACAAGTGGGAACACTGAAGCTTTCTTT
TRBD2	.	TRBJ2-7	TRBV29-1	CSVASYGGGVSYEQYF	TGCAGCGTTGCGAGCTATGGCGGGGGGGTTTCCTACGAGCAGTACTTC
TRBD2	.	TRBJ2-5	TRBV7-7	CASSLARSGGALETQYF	TGTGCTAGCAGCTTAGCGCGGTCGGGGGGGGCATTGGAGACCCAGTACTTC
.	.	TRBJ2-1	TRBV30	CAWSVSRTFSYNEQFF	TGTGCCTGGAGTGTAAGCCGAACCTTCTCCTACAATGAGCAGTTCTTC
.	.	TRBJ2-7	TRBV30	CAWSVRGGAYEQYF	TGTGCCTGGAGTGTTCGGGGCGGTGCCTACGAGCAGTACTTC
.	.	TRBJ2-5	TRBV5-1	CASSLGSQLGTQYF	TGCGCCAGCAGCTTGGGGAGCCAGTTAGGGACCCAGTACTTC
.	.	TRBJ1-4	TRBV27	CASSFSYATNEKLFF	TGTGCCAGCAGTTTTTCTTATGCAACTAATGAAAAACTGTTTTTT
.	once	TRBJ2-7	TRBV2	CASRTVGAYEQYF	TGTGCCAGCAGGACAGTCGGAGCCTACGAGCAGTACTTC
.	.	TRBJ2-5	TRBV7-9	CASSLDWETQYF	TGTGCCAGCAGCTTGGATTGGGAGACCCAGTACTTC
.	.	TRBJ2-2	TRBV5-1	CASSFGGRGTGELFF	TGCGCCAGCAGCTTCGGGGGGCGAGGGACCGGGGAGCTGTTTTTT
.	few	TRBJ1-2	TRBV30	CAWSVRFSEKYARDGYTF	TGTGCCTGGAGTGTACGGTTCAGCGAGAAATATGCCCGAGATGGCTACACCTTC
.	.	TRBJ2-1	TRBV5-1	CASSAGAAVDEQFF	TGCGCCAGCAGCGCAGGGGCAGCAGTCGATGAGCAGTTCTTC
.	.	TRBJ2-2	TRBV21-1	CASSGHRGTGELFF	TGTGCCAGCAGCGGACACCGCGGGACCGGGGAGCTGTTTTTT
.	.	TRBJ2-7	TRBV7-9	CASSSPYEQYF	TGTGCCAGCAGCTCCCCCTACGAGCAGTACTTC